This TCR beta chain was sequenced in a study of CD8 T cells in Susac syndrome. This clonotype has more than one count but fewer than ten. With random hexamers, roughly 0.45 to 1 ug RNA was reverse transcribed. From the immunoSEQ multiplex PCR reads, TCRdb called clonotypes with MiXCR, one entry per CDR3 protein. The sample has a few hundred thousand distinct CDR3 sequences; around 83% are singletons. The CDR3 contains 12 residues. Trimming shortened V by 2 bases and J by 4 bases, and 5 bases separated the two germline ends. Germline CDR1 reads SGHVS; CDR2 reads FQNEAQ. The TCR comes from a human donor with multiple sclerosis. Sequenced material: CD8+ T cells from PBMCs. The chain recombines TRBV7-8 with TRBJ2-5; D is undetermined. CDR3 in amino acids: CASSLTSETQYF. In DNA form, the CDR3 reads TGTGCCAGCAGCTTAACGTCAGAGACCCAGTACTTC.